This record looks at one T cell receptor (beta chain) sequence and its context. The germline gives CDR1 DFQATT, CDR2 SNEGSKA (reference sequence). The CDR3 has 11 amino acids. The V and J ends lost 6 bases and 4 bases, in that order; junction bases with no gene match: 0. Per the original methods: Estimated nucleated cell counts came from reference gene primer amplification. Only in-frame clones appear in the TCRdb table, and some are missing; sequencing was by immunoSEQ multiplex PCR. The V and J calls and clone size are taken from that table; D and trimming were inferred from the DNA. The sample holds approximately 400,000 clones, 81% seen once. The sample comes from a study of blood T cell repertoires in COVID-19. Study-wide background: The samples span acute and convalescent COVID-19 from the United States, Italy and Spain. T cells, B-cell-depleted T cells, or PBMCs provided the cDNA or gDNA that served as material.

This TCR was sampled from a human donor with acute or convalescent COVID-19. The donor label of this sample is uncertain. Material for sequencing was peripheral blood. The J gene is TRBJ2-1, the V gene TRBV20-1; TRBD1 aligns across 7 bases. In DNA form, the CDR3 reads TGCAGTGCGGGACAGTACAATGAGCAGTTCTTC. This codes for CSAGQYNEQFF.